The clone carrying this T cell receptor beta chain has ten or more counts. Its antigen is still unknown. Researchers took RNA transcripts and amplified the TCR beta CDR3 regions from them. First-round RT-PCR of the TCR CDR3 relied on the HTBI primer set. TCRdb reprocessed the multiplex PCR reads via MiXCR and lists one record per CDR3 protein. The sample shows 450,000 to 700,000 distinct CDR3 sequences, around 46% of them seen only once. The data belong to a study of T cells in Graves' hyperthyroidism and ophthalmopathy. Study-level results: Ophthalmopathy, which appeared later, was predicted by the model a median around 6 months before onset. Most clonotypes that expanded in the thyroid above 0.001 also showed up in blood. Ophthalmopathy and stable hyperthyroidism were separated by a 13 V-J model.

Germline assignment: CDR1 DFQATT and CDR2 SNEGSKA (reference sequence). V was shortened by 0 bases and J by 0 bases, with 6 bases between the two germline ends. The CDR3 covers 14 residues. Clinical symptoms, serum thyroxine and TRAb, thyroid ultrasound and orbital computed tomography together formed the diagnostic basis. This clonotype was sampled from an adult woman with Graves' disease, either hyperthyroidism or ophthalmopathy (not recorded which). The sequenced sample was peripheral blood or thyroid tissue (not recorded which). This chain uses TRBV20-1 with TRBJ1-5, with D unclear. The CDR3 DNA sequence: TGCAGTGCTAGAGATGTGGTTAGCAATCAGCCCCAGCATTTT. Amino acid sequence: CSARDVVSNQPQHF.